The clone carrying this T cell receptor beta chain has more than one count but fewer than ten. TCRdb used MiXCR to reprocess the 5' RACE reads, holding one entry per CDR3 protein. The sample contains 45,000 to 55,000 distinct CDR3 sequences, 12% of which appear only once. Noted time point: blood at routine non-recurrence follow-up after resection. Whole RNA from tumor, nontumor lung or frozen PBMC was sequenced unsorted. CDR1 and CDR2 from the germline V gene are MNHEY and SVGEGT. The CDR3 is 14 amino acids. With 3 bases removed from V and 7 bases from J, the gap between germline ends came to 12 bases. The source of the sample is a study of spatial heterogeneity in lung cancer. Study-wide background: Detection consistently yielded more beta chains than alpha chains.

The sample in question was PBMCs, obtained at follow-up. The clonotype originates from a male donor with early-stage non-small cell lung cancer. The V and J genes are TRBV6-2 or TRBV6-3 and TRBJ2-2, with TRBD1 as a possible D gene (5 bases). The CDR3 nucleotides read TGTGCCAGCAGTTATACAGGCGCTTACGGGGAGCTGTTTTTT. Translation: CASSYTGAYGELFF.